A single sample is the source of the 9 T cell receptor beta chains below, sequenced in a study of blood T cell repertoires in COVID-19. The protocol was immunoSEQ multiplex PCR, while the TCRdb copy is restricted to in-frame clones and leaves out a portion. The sample includes fewer than 250,000 clones, 80% to 95% seen only once; the top ten take around 0.83%. Input material: peripheral blood. The receptors come from a man under 40 with COVID-19, enrolled during active disease.

This chain joins TRBV9 and TRBJ2-1, with TRBD1 matching over 7 bases. The CDR3 totals 16 residues. CDR1 is SGDLS and CDR2 is YYNGEE in the germline V gene. Unmatched junction bases numbered 14, after V lost 4 bases and J lost 7 bases. The CDR3 protein is CASSRDRESDRNEQFF. The DNA of the CDR3 is TGTGCCAGCAGCCGAGACAGGGAAAGTGACAGGAATGAGCAGTTCTTC.

V usage is TRBV7-6 and J usage is TRBJ1-1; TRBD1 is a possible D gene (5 bases). Germline loops: CDR1 SGHVS, CDR2 FNYEAQ. The CDR3 has 13 residues. The V gene lost 4 bases and the J gene lost 4 bases, with 10 bases spanning the gap. The CDR3 DNA reads TGTGCCAGCAGCTGGGGCGGGGTCACTGAAGCTTTCTTT. Its translation is CASSWGGVTEAFF. The complete variable domain, with remaining parts taken from reference TRBV7-6 and TRBJ1-1, reads GAGVSQSPRYKVTKRGQDVALRCDPISGHVSLYWYRQALGQGPEFLTYFNYEAQQDKSGLPNDRFSAERPEGSISTLTIQRTEQRDSAMYRCASSWGGVTEAFFGQGTRLTVV.

This sequence joins TRBV5-1 and TRBJ2-5, with 9 bases identical to TRBD1. V shed 7 bases and J 2 bases; nucleotides not matched to a gene: 9. CDR1 is SGHRS, CDR2 YFSETQ, per germline. This CDR3 has 15 residues. In DNA form, the CDR3 reads TGCGCCAGCTCCCCGCCGGGACAGGGACAAGAGACCCAGTACTTC. Translation: CASSPPGQGQETQYF.

The rearrangement joins TRBV5-5 to TRBJ1-5, with 8 bases aligning to TRBD1. Per the germline V gene, CDR1 is SGHKS and CDR2 is YYEKEE (reference sequence). The V and J ends lost 4 bases and 4 bases, in that order; junction bases with no gene match: 13. The CDR3 contains 17 residues. In nucleotides, the CDR3 is TGTGCCAGCAGCGACTTCCGACAGGGGCTAACTAATCAGCCCCAGCATTTT. It codes for CASSDFRQGLTNQPQHF. The full variable domain, rest sourced from reference TRBV5-5 and TRBJ1-5, is DAGVTQSPTHLIKTRGQQVTLRCSPISGHKSVSWYQQVLGQGPQFIFQYYEKEERGRGNFPDRFSARQFPNYSSELNVNALLLGDSALYLCASSDFRQGLTNQPQHFGDGTRLSIL.

CDR3 bases: TGTGCCAGCAGTGAGGGGCCCAGGTTAACTGAAGCTTTCTTT. Translation: CASSEGPRLTEAFF. The chain has TRBV2 and TRBJ1-1; possibly TRBD1 for D (5 bases). The V gene lost 3 bases and the J gene lost 5 bases, with 13 bases spanning the gap. In germline, CDR1 is SNHLY, CDR2 FYNNEI. CDR3 length: 14 residues.

This chain links TRBV19 with TRBJ1-2; D is perhaps TRBD1 (6 bases). Per germline, CDR1 LNHDA and CDR2 SQIVND (reference sequence). V lost 4 bases to trimming and J lost 8 bases, with 14 bases between them. The CDR3 has 13 residues. Here the CDR3 reads CASSRQVLQGYTF. Here the CDR3 DNA reads TGTGCCAGTAGTAGACAGGTTCTACAGGGCTACACCTTC. Full variable domain (outside the CDR3, taken from reference TRBV19 and TRBJ1-2): DGGITQSPKYLFRKEGQNVTLSCEQNLNHDAMYWYRQDPGQGLRLIYYSQIVNDFQKGDIAEGYSVSREKKESFPLTVTSAQKNPTAFYLCASSRQVLQGYTFGSGTRLTVV.

This chain uses TRBV7-9 with TRBJ2-7, with D possibly matching TRBD1 (6 bases). Trimming stripped 4 bases from V and 2 bases from J, with 12 bases between. CDR1 and CDR2 (germline): SEHNR, FQNEAQ (reference sequence). This CDR3 spans 14 amino acids. In DNA form, the CDR3 reads TGTGCCAGCAGCTCCCGGGACAATCCCTACGAGCAGTACTTC. Its protein product is CASSSRDNPYEQYF.

This chain joins TRBV27 and TRBJ2-7, with TRBD1 identical over 7 bases. The ends lost 6 bases at V and 0 bases at J; junction bases unmatched: 5. This CDR3 region has 14 residues. Germline CDR1 and CDR2: MNHEY and SMNVEV (reference sequence). The CDR3 loop is CASRIGQDSYEQYF. CDR3 DNA sequence: TGTGCCAGCAGGATCGGACAGGACTCCTACGAGCAGTACTTC.

This chain uses TRBV2 with TRBJ1-2, with D perhaps TRBD1 (6 bases). Trimming removed 3 bases from V and 4 bases from J, with 9 bases in between. CDR1 is SNHLY, CDR2 FYNNEI, per germline. The CDR3 extends over 13 amino acids. The DNA for the CDR3 is TGTGCCAGCAGTGACCGGACAGCCTATGGCTACACCTTC. Its protein is CASSDRTAYGYTF.